This note documents a single T cell receptor beta chain sequence. The data stem from a study of blood T cell repertoires in COVID-19. Study in general: The United States, Italy and Spain were the sources of the acute and convalescent COVID-19 samples. Sources were T cells, B-cell-depleted T cells, or PBMCs; the material itself was cDNA or gDNA.

Only in-frame clones appear in the TCRdb table, and some are missing; sequencing was by immunoSEQ multiplex PCR. The sample holds about 410,000 clones; approximately 90% are singletons and the top ten take about 1.6%. Seattle cases were enrolled at active infection and followed longitudinally. Losses at the gene ends were 7 bases for V and 5 bases for J; bases not matched to a gene: 12. CDR3 length equals 16 residues. Germline V gene sequence: CDR1 SGHTA, CDR2 FQGNSA. The TCR was taken from a woman between 40 and 50 years old with COVID-19, enrolled during active disease. The chain uses TRBV7-2 and TRBJ2-2; 8 bases align to TRBD1. Sample: peripheral blood. The CDR3 loop is CASTLQTGGRTGELFF. DNA of the CDR3: TGTGCCAGCACCCTTCAAACAGGGGGACGAACCGGGGAGCTGTTTTTT.